The rows below give T cell receptor beta chains drawn from one sample of a study of T cell responses to AZD1222 COVID-19 vaccine. Only in-frame clones appear in the TCRdb table, and some are missing; sequencing was by immunoSEQ multiplex PCR. The top ten hold around 4% of the sample, which has just under 55,000 clones, about 85% seen once. Specimen: peripheral blood, collected on day 0 of AZD1222 vaccination. The receptors stem from an adult in good health. CDR3s include the opening cysteine and the closing phenylalanine or tryptophan. The D gene is left open where the match is weak. Size is stated for part of the rows, as once, few or many counts, or as a class when the clone is expanded.

15 TRBJ2-1 TRBV29-1 NA NA TGCAGCGTTGAAGGACGGACCCCCACCTACAATGAGCAGTTCTTC CSVEGRTPTYNEQFF
17 TRBJ1-2 TRBV29-1 NA NA TGCAGCGTTGACCGCTTAATGGAACGGGGGTCCCCCCATGGCTACACCTTC CSVDRLMERGSPHGYTF
13 TRBJ1-1 TRBV10-3 NA NA TGTGCCATCAACGGGGGAAAGAACACTGAAGCTTTCTTT CAINGGKNTEAFF
15 TRBJ2-7 TRBV3-1/TRBV3-2 TRBD1 NA TGTGCCAGCAGCCAAGATCGGGGACAGCCGAGAGAGCAGTACTTC CASSQDRGQPREQYF
12 TRBJ2-1 TRBV5-4 NA NA TGTGCCAGCAGCTACGGGACGGGCCCCCGGTTCTTC CASSYGTGPRFF
16 TRBJ2-1 TRBV6-2/TRBV6-3 TRBD2 NA TGTGCCAGCAGTTCCCTTAGGCGGGGGGCCCGGAATGAGCAGTTCTTC CASSSLRRGARNEQFF
17 TRBJ2-1 TRBV15 NA NA TGTGCCACCAGCAGCCAGATAGGTAGCAGGACATACAATGAGCAGTTCTTC CATSSQIGSRTYNEQFF
16 TRBJ1-3 TRBV9 NA NA TGTGCCAGCAGCGTAGGGTTGGATAGGGCAGGAAACACCATATATTTT CASSVGLDRAGNTIYF
13 TRBJ1-1 TRBV12-3/TRBV12-4 NA NA TGTGCCAGCAGTACCAGGGGCCTCACTGAAGCTTTCTTT CASSTRGLTEAFF
13 TRBJ1-1 TRBV6-5 TRBD1 NA TGTGCCAGCAGCCGCGGGACAGGGACTGAAGCTTTCTTT CASSRGTGTEAFF
17 TRBJ1-5 TRBV3-1/TRBV3-2 NA NA TGTGCCAGCAGCCAAGAAAGGTGGGCAGGGTTCAATCAGCCCCAGCATTTT CASSQERWAGFNQPQHF
13 TRBJ1-2 TRBV6-5 TRBD1 medium-sized TGTGCCAGCAGCTACGCACAGGGGTATGGCTACACCTTC CASSYAQGYGYTF
11 TRBJ2-3 TRBV7-6 NA NA TGTGCCAGCACATCGGGAGATACGCAGTATTTT CASTSGDTQYF
16 TRBJ1-5 TRBV18 NA few TGTGCCAGCTCACCAAGTACCGCGGGGGGCAATCAGCCCCAGCATTTT CASSPSTAGGNQPQHF